This record covers a single TCR beta chain. CDR1 and CDR2 (germline): MNHEY, SVGAGI. The V gene lost 0 bases and the J gene lost 4 bases, with 16 bases spanning the gap. The CDR3 runs 16 residues. Assay execution proceeded at the deep level. Clones were sequenced by immunoSEQ multiplex PCR, and TCRdb holds only the in-frame ones, with some missing. The repertoire holds 2,100,000 or so clones, with approximately 94% as singletons. This sample was included in a study of shared clonotypes between healthy human individuals. This clonotype was obtained from a man younger than 35 in good health. What was sequenced was naive CD4+ T cells sorted from blood. Noted subset: CD45RA+ positively selected. V and J are TRBV6-5 and TRBJ2-7; a possible D gene is TRBD1 (7 bases). Here the CDR3 DNA reads TGTGCCAGCAGTTACTCCCCTGACAGGGCGGGGTACGAGCAGTACTTC. This sequence encodes CASSYSPDRAGYEQYF.